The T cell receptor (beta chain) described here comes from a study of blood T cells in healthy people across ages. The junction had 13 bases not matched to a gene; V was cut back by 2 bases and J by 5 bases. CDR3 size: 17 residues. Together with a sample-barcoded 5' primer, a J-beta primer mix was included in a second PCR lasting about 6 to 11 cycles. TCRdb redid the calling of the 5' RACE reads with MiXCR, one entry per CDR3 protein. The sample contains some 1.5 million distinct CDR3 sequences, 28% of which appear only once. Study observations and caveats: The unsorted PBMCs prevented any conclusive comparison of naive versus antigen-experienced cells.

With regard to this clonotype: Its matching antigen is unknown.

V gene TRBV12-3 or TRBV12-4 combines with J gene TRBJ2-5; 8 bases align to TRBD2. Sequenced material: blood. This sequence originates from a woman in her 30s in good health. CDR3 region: CASSLRGGAGVRETQYF. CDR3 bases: TGTGCCAGCAGTTTAAGGGGGGGAGCGGGGGTTCGGGAGACCCAGTACTTC.